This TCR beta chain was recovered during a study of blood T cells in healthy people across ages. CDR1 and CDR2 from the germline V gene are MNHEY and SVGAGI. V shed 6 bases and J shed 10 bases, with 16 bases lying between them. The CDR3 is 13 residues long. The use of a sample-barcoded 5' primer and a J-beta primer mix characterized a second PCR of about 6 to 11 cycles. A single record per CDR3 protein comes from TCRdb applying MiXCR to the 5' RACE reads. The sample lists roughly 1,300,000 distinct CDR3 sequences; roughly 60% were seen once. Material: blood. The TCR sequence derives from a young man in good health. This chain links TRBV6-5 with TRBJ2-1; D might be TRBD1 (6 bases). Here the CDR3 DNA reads TGTGCCAGCAGCCCTCACCACGACAGGGAGCAGTTCTTC. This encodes CASSPHHDREQFF.